This T cell receptor (beta chain) came from a study of blood T cell repertoires in COVID-19. Across the whole study: Collection of acute and convalescent COVID-19 samples took place in the United States, Italy and Spain.

CDR3 size: 12 residues. Germline assignment: CDR1 MGHDK and CDR2 SYGVNS. Trimming stripped 4 bases from V and 8 bases from J, with 11 bases between. Clones were sequenced by immunoSEQ multiplex PCR, and TCRdb holds only the in-frame ones, with some missing. The sample contains about 360,000 clones, about four fifths of which appear only once. The TCR sequence derives from a human donor with acute or convalescent COVID-19. The donor label of this sample is uncertain. The V and J genes are TRBV25-1 and TRBJ1-2; D is unresolved. The source material was peripheral blood. In DNA form, the CDR3 reads TGTGCCAGCAGTGCCAGCGTATGGGGCTACACCTTC. It is translated as CASSASVWGYTF.